The present TCR beta chain was sequenced within a study of T cell clusters in autoimmune cytopenias. In the study overall: A median of about 50,000 TRB reads per sample yielded a median around 2,500 distinct clonotypes.

Per germline, CDR1 SGHDT and CDR2 YYEEEE. The CDR3 has 14 amino acids. Points on this clonotype: Its antigen remains unknown.

Multiplex touch-down PCR amplified TRB using TRB-A and TRB-B pools in one tube. TCRdb reprocessed the multiplex PCR reads, with one entry per CDR3 protein and no DNA. The sample data list 8,000 to 8,500 distinct CDR3 sequences. Findings of the study overall: Active autoimmune hepatitis patients had approximately 3-fold fewer exclusive TRB clusters than healthy donors. Clustering suggested that physiological T cell clusters were missing in primary autoimmune cytopenia patients. TRB repertoire shifts in secondary cytopenia and chronic lymphocytic leukemia mostly reflected lymphoma, not autoimmunity.

TRB was amplified from roughly 270 ng of peripheral blood genomic DNA per sample. This TCR was sampled from a human donor with an autoimmune cytopenia or autoimmune hepatitis (not recorded which). The sample comprised peripheral blood. The chain is built from TRBV5-6 and TRBJ1-1; TCRdb proposes TRBD1, but this gene call is untestable without DNA. The CDR3 spells CASSLPQLQGKAFF.